Listed below are T cell receptor beta chains from one sample, sequenced in a study of blood T cells in healthy people across ages. TCRdb itself ran the 5' RACE reads through MiXCR, one entry per CDR3 protein. The sample has hundreds of thousands of distinct CDR3 sequences; around two fifths are singletons. Source material: blood. These receptors were taken from a man older than 75 in good health. Each CDR3 is given with its conserved first and last residue. The D gene is left open where the match is weak. Some rows have no size entry. The others give once, few or many, or a class for an expanded clone.

j_call v_call clone_size d_call cdr3_nt cdr3_aa
TRBJ2-5 TRBV27 few . TGTGCCAGCAGTAAGTCGGACCATCAAGAGACCCAGTACTTC CASSKSDHQETQYF
TRBJ2-3 TRBV12-3/TRBV12-4 once TRBD2 TGTGCCAGCACTTCCGCAGCTAGCGGACGCACAGATATGCAGTATTTT CASTSAASGRTDMQYF
TRBJ2-5 TRBV27 few . TGTGCCAGCAGTTTCGGGCCGGGGTCAGAGACCCAGTACTTC CASSFGPGSETQYF
TRBJ1-2 TRBV6-2/TRBV6-3 . . TGTGCCAGCAGTTACTCTTTCGGCTCGGGGGAAGGCTACACCTTC CASSYSFGSGEGYTF
TRBJ2-3 TRBV7-2 . TRBD2 TGTGCCAGCAGCTTAAGCGGGAGATCAGATACGCAGTATTTT CASSLSGRSDTQYF
TRBJ1-2 TRBV7-2 few TRBD1 TGTGCCAGCAGCGAGAGGACAGGGGACTATGGCTACACCTTC CASSERTGDYGYTF
TRBJ2-1 TRBV6-2/TRBV6-3 . . TGTGCCAGCAGTCCGACTCAGTCTGAGCAGTTCTTC CASSPTQSEQFF
TRBJ2-1 TRBV5-1 . . TGCGCCAGCAGCTTGCAGGGCAAGGATCCCAATGAGCAGTTCTTC CASSLQGKDPNEQFF
TRBJ2-5 TRBV5-6 . TRBD1 TGTGCCAGCAGCTCGGACAGGGCGTTGGGGACCCAGTACTTC CASSSDRALGTQYF
TRBJ1-1 TRBV10-3 . . TGTGCCATCAGTGACCCGGGGGCGGTGAACACTGAAGCTTTCTTT CAISDPGAVNTEAFF
TRBJ2-5 TRBV6-1 . . TGTGCCAGCAGTCCAACAGGAGGGGGAGCTGGGGAGACCCAGTACTTC CASSPTGGGAGETQYF
TRBJ1-2 TRBV9 few . TGTGCCAGCAGTCAGGGCGGCTACTATGGCTACACCTTC CASSQGGYYGYTF
TRBJ2-5 TRBV25-1 few TRBD1 TGTGCCAGCAGTGAATACTGCGGACAGGGGAAAAAGACCCAGTACTTC CASSEYCGQGKKTQYF
TRBJ2-7 TRBV7-2 . TRBD1 TGTGCCAGCAGCCGATTTCAGGACAGGGGTTCCTACGAGCAGTACTTC CASSRFQDRGSYEQYF
TRBJ2-7 TRBV6-4 . . TGTGCCAGCAGCGGGGGGCCCTACAATGAGCAGTACTTC CASSGGPYNEQYF
TRBJ2-1 TRBV6-1 few TRBD1 TGTGCCAGCAGCGGCAACAGGGGAACGGTACGGTCCTACAATGAGCAGTTCTTC CASSGNRGTVRSYNEQFF
TRBJ2-1 TRBV19 few TRBD2 TGTGCCAGTAGTATAGCGGGAGGGCCTTTAGGTGAGCAGTTCTTC CASSIAGGPLGEQFF
TRBJ2-7 TRBV4-3 few TRBD2 TGCGCCAGCAGCCAAGATCTGAGCGGGGGCGAGCAGTACTTC CASSQDLSGGEQYF
TRBJ2-7 TRBV12-3/TRBV12-4 . . TGTGCCAGCAGTCGGACACCCCAGACCTACGAGCAGTACTTC CASSRTPQTYEQYF
TRBJ1-2 TRBV12-3/TRBV12-4 few . TGTGCCAGCTCCTTTCGACGGGGAGGCTACACCTTC CASSFRRGGYTF
TRBJ2-3 TRBV7-2 few . TGTGCCAGCAGCTTAGCGCCCGGGACCACAGATACGCAGTATTTT CASSLAPGTTDTQYF
TRBJ2-3 TRBV18 . TRBD1 TGTGCCAGCTCCCTACAGGGGGCGAAAGATACGCAGTATTTT CASSLQGAKDTQYF
TRBJ1-4 TRBV5-5 . TRBD1 TGTGCCAGCGGCTCGACAGGGAGAGGAGAAAAACTGTTTTTT CASGSTGRGEKLFF
TRBJ2-7 TRBV29-1 few TRBD1 TGCAGCGTCTCGACAGGGGCGGGTCCCTACGAGCAGTACTTC CSVSTGAGPYEQYF
TRBJ1-6 TRBV18 . TRBD1 TGTGCCAGCTCATCGGACAGGGGATCACCCCTCCACTTT CASSSDRGSPLHF
TRBJ2-6 TRBV7-2 few . TGTGCCAGCAGCTTAGTACGCAGACTACGTCCTGGGGCCAACGTCCTGACTTTC CASSLVRRLRPGANVLTF
TRBJ2-3 TRBV30 . TRBD2 TGTGCCTGGACGGTCGGGGGGGGAACAGATACGCAGTATTTT CAWTVGGGTDTQYF